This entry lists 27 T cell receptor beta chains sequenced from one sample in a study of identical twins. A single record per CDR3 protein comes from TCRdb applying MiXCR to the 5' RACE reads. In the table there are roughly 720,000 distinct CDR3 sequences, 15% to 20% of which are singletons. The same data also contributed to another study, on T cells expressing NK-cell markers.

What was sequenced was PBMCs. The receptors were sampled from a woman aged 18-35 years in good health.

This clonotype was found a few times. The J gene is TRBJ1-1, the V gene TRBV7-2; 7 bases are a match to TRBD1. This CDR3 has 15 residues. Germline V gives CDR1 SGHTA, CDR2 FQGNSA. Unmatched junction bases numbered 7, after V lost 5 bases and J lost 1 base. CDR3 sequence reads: CASSPGGQPNTEAFF. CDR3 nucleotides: TGTGCCAGCAGCCCCGGGGGACAGCCGAACACTGAAGCTTTCTTT. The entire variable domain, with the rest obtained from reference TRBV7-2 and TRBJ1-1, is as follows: GAGVSQSPSNKVTEKGKDVELRCDPISGHTALYWYRQSLGQGLEFLIYFQGNSAPDKSGLPSDRFSAERTGGSVSTLTIQRTQQEDSAVYLCASSPGGQPNTEAFFGQGTRLTVV.

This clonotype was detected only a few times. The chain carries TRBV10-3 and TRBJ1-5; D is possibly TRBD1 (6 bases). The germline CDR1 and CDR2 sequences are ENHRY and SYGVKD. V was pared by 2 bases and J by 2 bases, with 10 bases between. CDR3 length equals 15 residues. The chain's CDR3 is CAISETQGGNQPQHF. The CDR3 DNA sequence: TGTGCCATCAGTGAGACACAGGGAGGCAATCAGCCCCAGCATTTT.

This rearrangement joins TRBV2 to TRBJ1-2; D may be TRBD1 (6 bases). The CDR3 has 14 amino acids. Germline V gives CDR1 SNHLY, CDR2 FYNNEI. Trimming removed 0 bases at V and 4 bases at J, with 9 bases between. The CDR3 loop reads CASSEARGPYGYTF. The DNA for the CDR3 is TGTGCCAGCAGTGAAGCCAGGGGACCCTATGGCTACACCTTC.

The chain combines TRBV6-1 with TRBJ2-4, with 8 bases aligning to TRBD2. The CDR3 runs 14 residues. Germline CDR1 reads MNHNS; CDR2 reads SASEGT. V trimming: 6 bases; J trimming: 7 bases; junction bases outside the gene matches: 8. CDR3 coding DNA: TGTGCCAGCAGCTCCGGGACTAGGGTCAACATTCAGTACTTC. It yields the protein CASSSGTRVNIQYF.

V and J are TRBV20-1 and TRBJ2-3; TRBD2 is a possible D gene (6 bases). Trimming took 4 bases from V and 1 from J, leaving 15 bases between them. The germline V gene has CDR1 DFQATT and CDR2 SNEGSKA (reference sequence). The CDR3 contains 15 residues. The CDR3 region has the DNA TGCAGTGCTAACAGCCCCGGGAGAGGCACAGATACGCAGTATTTT. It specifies CSANSPGRGTDTQYF.

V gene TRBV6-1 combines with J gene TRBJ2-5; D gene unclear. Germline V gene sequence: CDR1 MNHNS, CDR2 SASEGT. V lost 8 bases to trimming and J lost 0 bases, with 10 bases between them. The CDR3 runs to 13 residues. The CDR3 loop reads CASRKEYQETQYF. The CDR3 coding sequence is TGTGCCAGCCGTAAAGAGTACCAAGAGACCCAGTACTTC.

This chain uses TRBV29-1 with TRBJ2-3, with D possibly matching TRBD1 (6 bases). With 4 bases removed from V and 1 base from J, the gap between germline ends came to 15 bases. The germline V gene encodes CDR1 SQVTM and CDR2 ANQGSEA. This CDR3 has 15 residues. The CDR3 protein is CSVGQGLGGTDTQYF. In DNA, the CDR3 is TGCAGCGTTGGGCAGGGGCTGGGTGGCACAGATACGCAGTATTTT.

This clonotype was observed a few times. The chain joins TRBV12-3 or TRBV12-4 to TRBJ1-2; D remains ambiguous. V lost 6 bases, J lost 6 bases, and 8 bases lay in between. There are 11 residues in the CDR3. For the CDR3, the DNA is TGTGCCAGCAGATTGATTCATGGCTACACCTTC. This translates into CASRLIHGYTF.

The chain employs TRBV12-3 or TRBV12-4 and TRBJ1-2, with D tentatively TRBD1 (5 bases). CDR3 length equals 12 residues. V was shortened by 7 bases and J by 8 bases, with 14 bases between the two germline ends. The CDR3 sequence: CASTARAWGYTF. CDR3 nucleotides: TGTGCCAGCACCGCCAGGGCCTGGGGCTACACCTTC.

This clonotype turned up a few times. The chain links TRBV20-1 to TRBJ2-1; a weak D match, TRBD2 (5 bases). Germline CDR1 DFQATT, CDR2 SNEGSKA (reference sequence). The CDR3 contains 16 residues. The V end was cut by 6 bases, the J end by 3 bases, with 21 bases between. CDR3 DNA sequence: TGCAGTGCCGCCCCCGCAACCAGCGGAGGCTACAATGAGCAGTTCTTC. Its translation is CSAAPATSGGYNEQFF.

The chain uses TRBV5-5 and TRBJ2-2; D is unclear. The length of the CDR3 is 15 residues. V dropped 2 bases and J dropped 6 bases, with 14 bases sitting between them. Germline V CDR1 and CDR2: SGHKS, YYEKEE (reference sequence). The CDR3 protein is CASSFFAGPPGELFF. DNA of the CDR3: TGTGCCAGCAGCTTCTTTGCAGGTCCACCCGGGGAGCTGTTTTTT.

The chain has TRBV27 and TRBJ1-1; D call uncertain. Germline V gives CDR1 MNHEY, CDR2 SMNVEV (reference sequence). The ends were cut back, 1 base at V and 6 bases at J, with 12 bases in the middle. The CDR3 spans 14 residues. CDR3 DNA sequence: TGTGCCAGCAGTTTATGGTGGGGTAAGGCTGAAGCTTTCTTT. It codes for CASSLWWGKAEAFF.

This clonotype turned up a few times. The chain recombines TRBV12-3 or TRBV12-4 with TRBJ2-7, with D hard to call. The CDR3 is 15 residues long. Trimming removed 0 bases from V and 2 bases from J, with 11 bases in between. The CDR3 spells CASSLAPGSTYEQYF. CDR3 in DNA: TGTGCCAGCAGTTTAGCCCCTGGCAGTACCTACGAGCAGTACTTC.

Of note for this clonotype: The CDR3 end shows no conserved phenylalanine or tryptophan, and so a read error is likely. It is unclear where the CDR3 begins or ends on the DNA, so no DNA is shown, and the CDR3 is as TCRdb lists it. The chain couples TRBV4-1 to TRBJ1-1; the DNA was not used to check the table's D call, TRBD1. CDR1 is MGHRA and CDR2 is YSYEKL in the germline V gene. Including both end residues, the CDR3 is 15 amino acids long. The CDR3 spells CASSSDSRDRGNLLI.

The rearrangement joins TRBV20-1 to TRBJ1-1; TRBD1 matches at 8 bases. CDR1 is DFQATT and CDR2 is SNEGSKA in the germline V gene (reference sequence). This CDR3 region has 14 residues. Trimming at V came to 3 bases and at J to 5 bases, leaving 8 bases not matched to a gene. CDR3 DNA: TGCAGTGCTAGGGCCCGACAGGGGTGGACTGAAGCTTTCTTT. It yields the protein CSARARQGWTEAFF.

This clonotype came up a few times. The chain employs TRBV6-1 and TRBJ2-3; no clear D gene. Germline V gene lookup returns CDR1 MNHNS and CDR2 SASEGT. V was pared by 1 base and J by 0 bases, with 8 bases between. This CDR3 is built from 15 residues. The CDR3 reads CASSEGLTSTDTQYF. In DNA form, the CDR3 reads TGTGCCAGCAGTGAAGGGCTCACTAGCACAGATACGCAGTATTTT.

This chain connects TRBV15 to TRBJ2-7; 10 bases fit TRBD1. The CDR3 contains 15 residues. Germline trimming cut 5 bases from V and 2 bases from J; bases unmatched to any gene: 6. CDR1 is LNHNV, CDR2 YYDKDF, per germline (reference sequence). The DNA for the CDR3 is TGTGCCACCAGCGGGGCCGGGACAGGGGCCTACGAGCAGTACTTC. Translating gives CATSGAGTGAYEQYF.

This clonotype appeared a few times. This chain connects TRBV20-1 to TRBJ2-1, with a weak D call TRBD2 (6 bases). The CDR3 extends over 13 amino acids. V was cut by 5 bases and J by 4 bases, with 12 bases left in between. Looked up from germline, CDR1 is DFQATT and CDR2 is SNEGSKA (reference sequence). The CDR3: CSAYLTSYNEQFF. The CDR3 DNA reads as TGCAGTGCTTATTTGACTAGTTACAATGAGCAGTTCTTC.

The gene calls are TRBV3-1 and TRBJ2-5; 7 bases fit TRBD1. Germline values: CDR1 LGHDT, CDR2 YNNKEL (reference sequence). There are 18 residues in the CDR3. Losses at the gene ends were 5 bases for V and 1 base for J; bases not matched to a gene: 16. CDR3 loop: CASSKQVIPGQTQETQYF. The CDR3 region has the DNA TGTGCCAGCAGCAAGCAGGTGATTCCGGGACAGACCCAAGAGACCCAGTACTTC.

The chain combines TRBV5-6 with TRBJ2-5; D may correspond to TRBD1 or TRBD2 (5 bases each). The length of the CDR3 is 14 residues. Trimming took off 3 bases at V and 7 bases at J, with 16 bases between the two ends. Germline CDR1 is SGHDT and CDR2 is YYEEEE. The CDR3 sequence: CASSSPTGGGTQYF. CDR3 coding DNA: TGTGCCAGCAGCTCCCCCACTGGTGGGGGGACCCAGTACTTC. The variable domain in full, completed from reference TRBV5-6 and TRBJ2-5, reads DAGVTQSPTHLIKTRGQQVTLRCSPKSGHDTVSWYQQALGQGPQFIFQYYEEEERQRGNFPDRFSGHQFPNYSSELNVNALLLGDSALYLCASSSPTGGGTQYFGPGTRLLVL.

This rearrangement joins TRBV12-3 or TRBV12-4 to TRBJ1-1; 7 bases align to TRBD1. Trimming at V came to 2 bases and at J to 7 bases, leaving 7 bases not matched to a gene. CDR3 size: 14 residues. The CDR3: CASSLLTGRVEAFF. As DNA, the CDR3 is TGTGCCAGCAGTTTATTGACAGGGAGGGTTGAAGCTTTCTTT.

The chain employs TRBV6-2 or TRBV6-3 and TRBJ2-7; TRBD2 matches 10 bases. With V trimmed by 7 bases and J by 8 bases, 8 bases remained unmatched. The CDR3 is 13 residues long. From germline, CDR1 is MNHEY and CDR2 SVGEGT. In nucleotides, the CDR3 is TGTGCCAGCACGGCTAGCGGGGGTATAAAGCAGTACTTC. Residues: CASTASGGIKQYF.

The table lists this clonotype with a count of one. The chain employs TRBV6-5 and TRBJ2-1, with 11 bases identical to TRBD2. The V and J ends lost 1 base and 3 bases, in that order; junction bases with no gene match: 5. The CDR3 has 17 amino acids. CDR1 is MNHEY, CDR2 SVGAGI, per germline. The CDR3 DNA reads TGTGCCAGCAGTTACTTTAGCGGGAGGGCCGACTACAATGAGCAGTTCTTC. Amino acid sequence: CASSYFSGRADYNEQFF.

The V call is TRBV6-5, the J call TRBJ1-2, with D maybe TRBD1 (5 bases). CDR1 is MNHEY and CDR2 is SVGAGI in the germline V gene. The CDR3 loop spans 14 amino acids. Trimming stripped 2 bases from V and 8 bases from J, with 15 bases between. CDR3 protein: CASSYRDGVRGYTF. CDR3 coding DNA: TGTGCCAGCAGTTACCGGGACGGAGTTCGGGGCTACACCTTC.

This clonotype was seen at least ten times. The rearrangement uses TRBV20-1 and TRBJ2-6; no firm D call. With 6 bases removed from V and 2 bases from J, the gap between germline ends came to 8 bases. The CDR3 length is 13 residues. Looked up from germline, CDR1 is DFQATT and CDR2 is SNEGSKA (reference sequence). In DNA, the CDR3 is TGCAGTGCCGAACCACCTGGGGCCAACGTCCTGACTTTC. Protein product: CSAEPPGANVLTF.

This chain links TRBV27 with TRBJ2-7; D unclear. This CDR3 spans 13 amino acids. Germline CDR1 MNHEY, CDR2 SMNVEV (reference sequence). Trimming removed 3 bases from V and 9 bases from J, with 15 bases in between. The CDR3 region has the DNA TGTGCCAGCAGTTTCATCGGCGGCGAAGGGCAGTACTTC. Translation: CASSFIGGEGQYF.

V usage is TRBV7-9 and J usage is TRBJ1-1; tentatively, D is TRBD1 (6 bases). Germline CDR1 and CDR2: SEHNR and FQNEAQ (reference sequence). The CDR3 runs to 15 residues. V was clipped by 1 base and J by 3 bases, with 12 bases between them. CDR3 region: CASSLGRGRYTEAFF. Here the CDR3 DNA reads TGTGCCAGCAGCTTAGGCAGGGGACGGTACACTGAAGCTTTCTTT.